This TCR beta chain derives from a study of vaccination effects on CD4 cells after COVID-19. Study context: They grew over 1.5 million PBMC in each well, adding 8.5 to 10 IU/ml IL-2 and 8 to 10 ug/ml peptides.

The protocol was immunoSEQ multiplex PCR, while the TCRdb copy is restricted to in-frame clones and leaves out a portion. The sample contains about 73,000 clones, over 65% of which appear only once. Culture lasted around eleven days before CD4+ T cell isolation. Of the BNT162b2 and mRNA-1273 vaccines, participants received two doses of one or the other. Previously uninfected by SARS-CoV-2, the vaccine recipients also showed negative nucleocapsid antibodies. The CDR3 is 14 amino acids. From germline, CDR1 is WSHSY and CDR2 SAAADI. V dropped 2 bases and J dropped 0 bases, with 5 bases sitting between them. This clone was recorded at least ten times. Antigen unknown.

The chain links TRBV10-2 to TRBJ1-5; D call uncertain. The source was CD4+ T cells from PBMCs cultured without peptide, collected after COVID-19 vaccination. The TCR sequence derives from a human donor who received a COVID-19 vaccine. CDR3 protein: CASSEGNSNQPQHF. CDR3 DNA sequence: TGCGCCAGCAGTGAGGGGAATAGCAATCAGCCCCAGCATTTT.